The next 21 T cell receptor beta chains were all read from a single sample in a study of blood T cell repertoires in COVID-19. The protocol was immunoSEQ multiplex PCR, while the TCRdb copy is restricted to in-frame clones and leaves out a portion. The repertoire holds hundreds of thousands of clones, approximately 86% seen once, with more than 4.5% in the top ten. The sample comprised peripheral blood. The receptors shown here come from a woman aged 80 or over with active or convalescent COVID-19.

The V and J genes are TRBV2 and TRBJ1-6; no firm D call. Germline-derived CDR1 and CDR2 are SNHLY and FYNNEI. CDR3 size: 15 residues. Trimming removed 7 bases from V and 0 bases from J, with 10 bases in between. As DNA, the CDR3 is TGTGCCAGCACCATAGGGAGCTCCTATAATTCACCCCTCCACTTT. Translated, it gives CASTIGSSYNSPLHF.

In DNA, the CDR3 is TGTGCCAGCAGTTCGGTCTTATACAATGAGCAGTTCTTC. This gives the protein CASSSVLYNEQFF. This chain links TRBV6-2 or TRBV6-3 with TRBJ2-1, with D hard to call. Germline V CDR1 and CDR2: MNHEY, SVGEGT. CDR3 length equals 13 residues. Trimming stripped 4 bases from V and 4 bases from J, with 8 bases between.

V and J are TRBV6-5 and TRBJ1-1; D not resolved. Germline assignment: CDR1 MNHEY and CDR2 SVGAGI. This CDR3 contains 15 residues. V was clipped by 7 bases and J by 4 bases, with 19 bases between them. The CDR3: CASTRSGSAGTEAFF. The CDR3, as DNA: TGTGCCAGCACCCGAAGTGGGTCGGCGGGCACTGAAGCTTTCTTT.

V is TRBV28 and J is TRBJ1-2; TRBD1 aligns across 9 bases. Unmatched junction bases numbered 4, after V lost 0 bases and J lost 8 bases. Germline loops: CDR1 MDHEN, CDR2 SYDVKM. CDR3 size: 14 residues. CDR3 sequence: CASSLWDRGVGYTF. The CDR3 DNA is TGTGCCAGCAGTTTATGGGACAGGGGAGTGGGCTACACCTTC.

The chain recombines TRBV27 with TRBJ2-7; D ambiguous. V gave up 5 bases and J gave up 3 bases, with 5 bases separating them. The CDR3 has 11 amino acids. The germline CDR1 and CDR2 sequences are MNHEY and SMNVEV (reference sequence). In nucleotides, the CDR3 is TGTGCCAGCAGTCCCAGCTACGAGCAGTACTTC. Its protein is CASSPSYEQYF.

The genes are TRBV18 and TRBJ2-1, with 11 bases lining up with TRBD2. CDR3 length: 15 amino acids. The junction had 10 bases not matched to a gene; V was cut back by 4 bases and J by 11 bases. CDR1 and CDR2 (germline): KGHSH, LQKENI. The CDR3 nucleotides are TGTGCCAGCTCACTAACTAGCGGGAGTAGCATTCAGCAGTTCTTC. This translates into CASSLTSGSSIQQFF.

The V and J genes are TRBV30 and TRBJ1-1; D uncertain. Germline V CDR1 and CDR2: GTSNPN, SVGIG (reference sequence). The CDR3 loop spans 13 amino acids. V was cut by 0 bases and J by 11 bases, with 16 bases left in between. The CDR3, as DNA: TGTGCCTGGAGTGTATCGGTTGAGGGAGCGGCTTTCTTT. This codes for CAWSVSVEGAAFF.

The chain joins TRBV9 to TRBJ2-3; 8 bases map to TRBD2. The germline CDR1 and CDR2 sequences are SGDLS and YYNGEE. This CDR3 has 14 residues. V lost 6 bases, J lost 1 base, and 4 bases stayed unmatched. Here the CDR3 DNA reads TGTGCCAGCAAAAAACTAGCGGGCACAGATACGCAGTATTTT. This encodes CASKKLAGTDTQYF.

J is TRBJ2-1 and V is TRBV27, with 7 bases fitting TRBD2. The CDR3 is 16 residues long. In germline, CDR1 is MNHEY, CDR2 SMNVEV (reference sequence). V lost 0 bases to trimming and J lost 0 bases; unmatched junction nucleotides: 2. The DNA of the CDR3 is TGTGCCAGCAGTTTATCTGGCGGGAGCTCCTACAATGAGCAGTTCTTC. Its protein product is CASSLSGGSSYNEQFF.

The rearrangement links TRBV18 to TRBJ1-3; 7 nucleotides agree with TRBD1. Germline CDR1 and CDR2: KGHSH and LQKENI. The V segment lost 6 bases and the J segment 8 bases; nucleotides outside the gene matches: 7. The CDR3 is made up of 13 amino acids. The CDR3 nucleotides read TGTGCCAGCTCGCCGACAGGGTTGGACACCATATATTTT. Translating gives CASSPTGLDTIYF.

This clone was observed a few times. This sequence joins TRBV10-3 and TRBJ2-7; no clear D gene. The CDR3 runs 13 residues. Looked up from germline, CDR1 is ENHRY and CDR2 is SYGVKD. V dropped 0 bases and J dropped 3 bases, with 6 bases sitting between them. The CDR3 sequence: CAISESNSYEQYF. DNA for the CDR3: TGTGCCATCAGTGAGTCGAACAGCTACGAGCAGTACTTC.

This chain connects TRBV19 to TRBJ1-3; D is perhaps TRBD1 (6 bases). The CDR3 consists of 16 residues. Germline lookup yields CDR1 LNHDA and CDR2 SQIVND (reference sequence). Trimming removed 6 bases from V and 0 bases from J, with 15 bases in between. The CDR3 spells CASRVGTGSSGNTIYF. CDR3 DNA sequence: TGTGCCAGTAGGGTCGGAACAGGGTCCTCTGGAAACACCATATATTTT.

This chain uses TRBV3-1 (or the pseudogene TRBV3-2) with TRBJ2-5, with D perhaps matching TRBD2 (6 bases). The CDR3 sequence is 14 residues long. V dropped 2 bases and J dropped 4 bases, with 11 bases sitting between them. Per germline, CDR1 LGHDT and CDR2 YNNKEL (reference sequence). CDR3 sequence (DNA): TGTGCCAGCAGCCAAAACCAGGGAGGAGAGACCCAGTACTTC. This sequence encodes CASSQNQGGETQYF.

The chain has TRBV2 and TRBJ2-3; a weak D match, TRBD2 (5 bases). The V end was cut by 3 bases, the J end by 4 bases, with 11 bases between. The CDR3 is 14 residues long. Germline V gene lookup returns CDR1 SNHLY and CDR2 FYNNEI. The CDR3: CASSESVSADTQYF. The CDR3 nucleotides read TGTGCCAGCAGTGAGTCTGTTAGCGCAGATACGCAGTATTTT.

This clone was seen a single time. The rearrangement uses TRBV6-2 or TRBV6-3 and TRBJ1-4; 7 bases align to TRBD1. The CDR3 has 15 amino acids. Germline V gene data show CDR1 as MNHEY and CDR2 as SVGEGT. Unmatched junction bases numbered 5, after V lost 2 bases and J lost 5 bases. For the CDR3, the DNA is TGTGCCAGCAGTTACCACCAGGGGGGAAATGAAAAACTGTTTTTT. As protein: CASSYHQGGNEKLFF.

The V call is TRBV5-1, the J call TRBJ2-2; maybe TRBD2 (6 bases). V shed 4 bases and J shed 3 bases, with 13 bases lying between them. Germline-derived CDR1 and CDR2 are SGHRS and YFSETQ. The CDR3 consists of 15 residues. CDR3 DNA: TGCGCCAGCAGCCCTAGCCGGAGGGACACCGGGGAGCTGTTTTTT. It specifies CASSPSRRDTGELFF.

This rearrangement joins TRBV28 to TRBJ1-5, with D perhaps matching TRBD1 (5 bases). CDR1 and CDR2 from the germline V gene are MDHEN and SYDVKM. Deletions cut 0 bases from V and 6 bases from J, with 15 bases between. The length of the CDR3 is 16 residues. CDR3 amino acids: CASSLWGRGEGQPQHF. The CDR3 DNA reads as TGTGCCAGCAGTTTATGGGGCCGAGGGGAGGGTCAGCCCCAGCATTTT.

The chain links TRBV3-1 (or the pseudogene TRBV3-2) to TRBJ2-3; D is perhaps TRBD2 (5 bases). Germline loops: CDR1 LGHDT, CDR2 YNNKEL (reference sequence). This CDR3 spans 13 amino acids. Trimming took off 4 bases at V and 4 bases at J, with 9 bases between the two ends. Here the CDR3 reads CASSPGIADTQYF. The CDR3 DNA reads TGTGCCAGCAGCCCGGGGATCGCAGATACGCAGTATTTT.

For this clone: An end of the junction does not agree with germline; a read error may underlie this. CDR3 region: CASSQEAGQRESF. Written as DNA, the CDR3 is TGTGCCAGCAGCCAAGAGGCAGGGCAGCGCGAATCCTTC. The chain links TRBV3-1 (or the pseudogene TRBV3-2) to TRBJ2-7; maybe TRBD1 (5 bases). Per the germline V gene, CDR1 is LGHDT and CDR2 is YNNKEL (reference sequence). CDR3 length: 13 residues.

This clone was observed once. The gene calls are TRBV6-5 and TRBJ1-2; weak D call: TRBD1 (6 bases). The CDR3 spans 14 residues. Germline-derived CDR1 and CDR2 are MNHEY and SVGAGI. Deletions cut 5 bases from V and 5 bases from J, with 15 bases between. CDR3 sequence reads: CASSPSGQPYGYTF. The CDR3 bases are TGTGCCAGCAGTCCTAGCGGACAGCCGTATGGCTACACCTTC.

The chain combines TRBV7-8 with TRBJ2-3; perhaps TRBD2 as D (7 bases). CDR3 size: 13 residues. The germline V and J ends were trimmed by 3 bases and 6 bases, with 10 bases remaining between them. Germline V CDR1 and CDR2: SGHVS, FQNEAQ. The CDR3 here is CASSFRGGDTQYF. The CDR3 bases are TGTGCCAGCAGCTTTAGGGGGGGGGATACGCAGTATTTT.